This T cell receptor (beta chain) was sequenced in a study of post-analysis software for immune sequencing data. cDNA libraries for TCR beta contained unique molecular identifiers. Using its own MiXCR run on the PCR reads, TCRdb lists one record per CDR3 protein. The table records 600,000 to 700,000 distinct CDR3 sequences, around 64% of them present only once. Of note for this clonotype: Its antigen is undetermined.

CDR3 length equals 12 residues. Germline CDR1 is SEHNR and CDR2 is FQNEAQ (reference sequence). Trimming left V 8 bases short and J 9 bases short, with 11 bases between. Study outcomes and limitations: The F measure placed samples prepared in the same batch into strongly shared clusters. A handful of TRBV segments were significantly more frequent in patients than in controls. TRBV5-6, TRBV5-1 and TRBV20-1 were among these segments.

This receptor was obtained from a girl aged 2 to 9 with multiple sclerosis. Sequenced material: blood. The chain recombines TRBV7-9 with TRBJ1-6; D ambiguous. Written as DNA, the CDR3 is TGTGCCAGCGGACGTGAGAGTTCACCCCTCCACTTT. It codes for CASGRESSPLHF.